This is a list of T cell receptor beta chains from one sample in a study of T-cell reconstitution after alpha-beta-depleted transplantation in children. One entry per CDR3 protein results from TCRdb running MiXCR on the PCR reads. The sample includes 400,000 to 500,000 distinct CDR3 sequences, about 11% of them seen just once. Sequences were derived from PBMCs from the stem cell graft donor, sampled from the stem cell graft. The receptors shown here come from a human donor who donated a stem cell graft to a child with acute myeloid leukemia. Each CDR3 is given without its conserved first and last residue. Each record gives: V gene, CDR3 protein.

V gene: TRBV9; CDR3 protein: ASSVGDTYEQY
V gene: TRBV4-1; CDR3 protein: ASSQDSTITDTQY
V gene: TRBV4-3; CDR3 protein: ASSQEVYSNQPQH
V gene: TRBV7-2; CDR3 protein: ASSSYSGSYEQY
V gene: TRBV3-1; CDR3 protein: ASSQEGTVQETQY
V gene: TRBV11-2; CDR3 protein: ASSFPGQPGLAGVETQY
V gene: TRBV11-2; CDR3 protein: ASSHGVRGTSSEAF
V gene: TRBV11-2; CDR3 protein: ASRNPGGRGYT
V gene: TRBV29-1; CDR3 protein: SVMTGSSGNTIY
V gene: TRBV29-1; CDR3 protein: SVETLDVEQY
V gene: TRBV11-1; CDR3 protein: ASSPWTGDQETQY
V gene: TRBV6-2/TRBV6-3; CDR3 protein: ASGFGMNTEAF
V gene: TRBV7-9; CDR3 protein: ASSPNIAATDTQY
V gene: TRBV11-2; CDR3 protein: ASSLNDLSRNEQY
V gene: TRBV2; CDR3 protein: ASREQGLGTDTQY
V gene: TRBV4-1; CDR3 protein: ASSQEGSYEQF
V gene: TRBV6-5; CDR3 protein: ASLTTSGEQF
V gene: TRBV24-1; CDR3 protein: ATSDPSSFEQF
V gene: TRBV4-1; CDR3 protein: ASSLNWGRSSTDTQY